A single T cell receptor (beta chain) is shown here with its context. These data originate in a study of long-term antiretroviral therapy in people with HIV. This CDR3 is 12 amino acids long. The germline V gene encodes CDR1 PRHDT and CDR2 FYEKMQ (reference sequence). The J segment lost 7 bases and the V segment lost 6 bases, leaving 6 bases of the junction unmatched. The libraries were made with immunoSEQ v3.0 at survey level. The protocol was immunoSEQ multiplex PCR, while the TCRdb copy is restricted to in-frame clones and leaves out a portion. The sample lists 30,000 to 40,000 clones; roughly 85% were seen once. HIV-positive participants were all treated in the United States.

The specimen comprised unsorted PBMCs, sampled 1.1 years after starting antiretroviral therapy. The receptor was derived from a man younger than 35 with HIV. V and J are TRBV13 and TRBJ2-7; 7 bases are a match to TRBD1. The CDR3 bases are TGTGCCAGCAGTTCCGGGACAGATGAGCAGTACTTC. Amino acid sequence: CASSSGTDEQYF.